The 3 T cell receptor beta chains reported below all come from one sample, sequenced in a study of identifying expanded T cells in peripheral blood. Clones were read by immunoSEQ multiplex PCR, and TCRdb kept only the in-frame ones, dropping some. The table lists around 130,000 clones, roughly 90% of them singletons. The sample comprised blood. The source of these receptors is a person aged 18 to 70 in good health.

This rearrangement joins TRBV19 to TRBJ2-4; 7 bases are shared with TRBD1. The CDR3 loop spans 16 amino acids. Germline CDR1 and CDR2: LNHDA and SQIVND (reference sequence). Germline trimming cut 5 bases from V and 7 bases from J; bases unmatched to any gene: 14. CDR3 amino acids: CASSGLGQGVSNIQYF. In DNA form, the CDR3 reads TGTGCCAGTAGTGGTTTAGGGCAGGGGGTATCGAACATTCAGTACTTC.

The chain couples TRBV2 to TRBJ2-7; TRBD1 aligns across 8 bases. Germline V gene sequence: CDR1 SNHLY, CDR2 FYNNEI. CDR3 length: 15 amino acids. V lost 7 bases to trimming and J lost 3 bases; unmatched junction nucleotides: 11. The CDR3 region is CASKQGGTGNYEQYF. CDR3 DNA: TGTGCCAGCAAACAAGGCGGGACAGGAAACTACGAGCAGTACTTC.

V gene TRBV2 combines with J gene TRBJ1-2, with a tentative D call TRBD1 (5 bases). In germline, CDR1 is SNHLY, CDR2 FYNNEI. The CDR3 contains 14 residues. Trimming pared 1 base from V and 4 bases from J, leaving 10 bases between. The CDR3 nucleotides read TGTGCCAGCAGTGAAGGGCAGGGAACCTATGGCTACACCTTC. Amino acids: CASSEGQGTYGYTF.